The 3 T cell receptor beta chains below all came from one sample that was sequenced in a study of CD8+ T cells in alopecia areata (dated by TCRdb to the late 2010s). Libraries were made using the immunoSEQ multiplex PCR assay. To provide template for TCR sequencing, every sample had RNA extracted and reverse transcribed into cDNA. This immuneACCESS table, as held by TCRdb, lists in-frame sequences with V and J called but not all clones. Of the missing ones, under half trace to an unresolved V gene in checked studies; the others have no known cause. The sample yields roughly 150,000 clones; around 54% were counted once. The ten largest clones capture approximately 4.3% of the sample. What was sequenced was CD4+ T cells sorted from blood. Receptors originate from a human donor in good health.

A few counts support this clone. This sequence joins TRBV6-1 and TRBJ2-5; 7 nucleotides line up with TRBD1. The ends lost 5 bases at V and 4 bases at J; junction bases unmatched: 10. Germline V gene data show CDR1 as MNHNS and CDR2 as SASEGT. The CDR3 consists of 15 residues. The CDR3 sequence: CASSTPTGPAETQYF. CDR3 nucleotides: TGTGCCAGCAGTACACCGACAGGGCCGGCAGAGACCCAGTACTTC.

J is TRBJ2-7 and V is TRBV30, with 7 bases lining up with TRBD2. V was clipped by 3 bases and J by 0 bases; unmatched bases: 8. The CDR3 has 15 amino acids. Germline assignment: CDR1 GTSNPN and CDR2 SVGIG (reference sequence). The CDR3 is CAWRIPWGGSYEQYF. CDR3 nucleotides: TGTGCCTGGAGGATCCCTTGGGGGGGCTCCTACGAGCAGTACTTC.

This sequence joins TRBV30 and TRBJ2-1; D is unclear. CDR3 size: 14 residues. V was trimmed by 0 bases and J by 6 bases, leaving 12 bases between them. The germline V gene encodes CDR1 GTSNPN and CDR2 SVGIG (reference sequence). This chain's CDR3 is CAWSVGLPGNEQFF. The CDR3 DNA is TGTGCCTGGAGTGTGGGTCTCCCTGGCAATGAGCAGTTCTTC.